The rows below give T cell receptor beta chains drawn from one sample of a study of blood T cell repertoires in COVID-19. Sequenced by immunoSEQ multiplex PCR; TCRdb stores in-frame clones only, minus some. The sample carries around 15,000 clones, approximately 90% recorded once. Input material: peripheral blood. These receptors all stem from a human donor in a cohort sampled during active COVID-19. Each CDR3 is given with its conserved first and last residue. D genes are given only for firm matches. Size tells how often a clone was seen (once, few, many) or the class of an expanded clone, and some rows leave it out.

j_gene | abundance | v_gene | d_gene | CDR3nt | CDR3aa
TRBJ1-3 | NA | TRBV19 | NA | TGTGCCAGTAGCCCCGGGGGGGTGTTCTCTGGAAACACCATATATTTT | CASSPGGVFSGNTIYF
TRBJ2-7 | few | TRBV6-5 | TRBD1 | TGTGCCAGTCGGGACAGGGACGGGGAGCAGTACTTC | CASRDRDGEQYF
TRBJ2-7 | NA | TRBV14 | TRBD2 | TGTGCCAGCAGCCAAGCGGGAGGGGGAAGGGAGCAGTACTTC | CASSQAGGGREQYF
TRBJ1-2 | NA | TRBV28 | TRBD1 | TGTGCCAGCAGTGGGGGACAGTGGAGTGGCTACACCTTC | CASSGGQWSGYTF
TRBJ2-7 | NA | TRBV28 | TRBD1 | TGTGCCAGCAGCCCGTCCGGACAGGGGACCCTCTCCTACGAGCAGTACTTC | CASSPSGQGTLSYEQYF
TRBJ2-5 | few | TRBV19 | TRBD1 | TGTGCCAGTAGACCTCGCGGGACAGGGGGATCGGAGACCCAGTACTTC | CASRPRGTGGSETQYF
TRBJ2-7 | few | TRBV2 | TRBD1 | TGTGCCAGCAGTAAGGACAGGTTTATCCAGTACTTC | CASSKDRFIQYF
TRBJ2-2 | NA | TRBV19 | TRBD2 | TGTGCCAGTAGCACAGCGGGAGGCATCACCGGGGAGCTGTTTTTT | CASSTAGGITGELFF
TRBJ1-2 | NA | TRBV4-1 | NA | TGCGCCAGCAGCCAAGAGCCAGGGTTTGCTGGCTACACCTTC | CASSQEPGFAGYTF
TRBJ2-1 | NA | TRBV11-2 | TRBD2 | TGTGCCAGCAGCCTCTCGACTAGCGTCAATGAGCAGTTCTTC | CASSLSTSVNEQFF
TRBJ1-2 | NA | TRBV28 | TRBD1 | TGTGCCAGCAGTCCCGGACAGGGCTTAGGCTACACCTTC | CASSPGQGLGYTF
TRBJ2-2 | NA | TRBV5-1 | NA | TGCGCCAGCAGTTTCAACTCCGGGGAGCTGTTTTTT | CASSFNSGELFF
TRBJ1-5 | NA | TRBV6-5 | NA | TGTGCCAGCAGCTCGGACAGAAATCGCCCCCAGCATTTT | CASSSDRNRPQHF
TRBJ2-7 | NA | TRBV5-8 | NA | TGTGCCAGCAGCCCTTTAAGGAGCGAGCAGTACTTC | CASSPLRSEQYF
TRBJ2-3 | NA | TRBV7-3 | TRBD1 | TGTGCCAGCAGCTTAATGGGGACAGAGTCAGATACGCAGTATTTT | CASSLMGTESDTQYF
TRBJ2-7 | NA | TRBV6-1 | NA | TGTGCCAGCAGTGAAAAAGACGCCCGAAGTGGGGCGTCCTACGAGCAGTACTTC | CASSEKDARSGASYEQYF
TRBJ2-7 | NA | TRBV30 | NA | TGTGCCTGGAGTAGAGGGACCTACGAGCAGTACTTC | CAWSRGTYEQYF
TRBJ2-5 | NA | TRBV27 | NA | TGTGCCAGCAGGGCCCAAGAGACCCAGTACTTC | CASRAQETQYF
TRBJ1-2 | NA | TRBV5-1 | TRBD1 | TGCGCCAGCAGCTGGGACAGAGGATCTGGCTACACCTTC | CASSWDRGSGYTF
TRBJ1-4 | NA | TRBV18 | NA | TGTGCCAGCTCGCGACAGTCTAATGAAAAACTGTTTTTT | CASSRQSNEKLFF
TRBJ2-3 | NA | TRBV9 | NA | TGTGCCAGCAGCGCAACAGGGAGCACAGATACGCAGTATTTT | CASSATGSTDTQYF
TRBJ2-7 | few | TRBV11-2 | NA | TGTGCCAGCAGCTTAGTGGGGGCAGACTCATATTATTCGGACGAGCAGTACTTC | CASSLVGADSYYSDEQYF
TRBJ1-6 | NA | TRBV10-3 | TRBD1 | TGTGCCATCAGTGAGGCGGGACAGGGAAATTCACCCCTCCACTTT | CAISEAGQGNSPLHF
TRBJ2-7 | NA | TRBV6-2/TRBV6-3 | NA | TGTGCCAGCAGTTACCCCCCCCTCGAGCAGTACTTC | CASSYPPLEQYF
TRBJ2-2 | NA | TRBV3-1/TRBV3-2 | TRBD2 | TGTGCCAGCAGCCATAGCGGGAAGGCCGGGGAGCTGTTTTTT | CASSHSGKAGELFF
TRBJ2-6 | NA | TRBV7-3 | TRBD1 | TGTGCCAGCGGACGGACAGGGACAGGGGCCAACGTCCTGACTTTC | CASGRTGTGANVLTF
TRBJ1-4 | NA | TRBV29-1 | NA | TGCAGCGTTGAGGTCAGGTTTCGTGAAAAACTGTTTTTT | CSVEVRFREKLFF
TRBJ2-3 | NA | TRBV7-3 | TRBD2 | TGTGCCAGCAGCTTAGGCACTAGCGGACTCCTAAGCACAGATACGCAGTATTTT | CASSLGTSGLLSTDTQYF
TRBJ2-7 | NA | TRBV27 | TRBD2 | TGTGCCAGCAGTCCTCGGACTAGCGGGGGCTACGAGCAGTACTTC | CASSPRTSGGYEQYF
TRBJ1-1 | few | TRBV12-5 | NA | TGTGCGGGGGGGATAGGGAGAGGGTCTGAAGCTTTCTTT | CAGGIGRGSEAFF
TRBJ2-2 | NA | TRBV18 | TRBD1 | TGTGCCAGCTCACCGACAGGGATGGACACCGGGGAGCTGTTTTTT | CASSPTGMDTGELFF
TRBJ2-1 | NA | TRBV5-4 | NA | TGTGCCAGCAGCTTGGGAGTGGTGGCTAGCTACAATGAGCAGTTCTTC | CASSLGVVASYNEQFF
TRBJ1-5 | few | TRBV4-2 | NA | TGTGCCAGCAGCCAAGGTCAACTCGATCAGCCCCAGCATTTT | CASSQGQLDQPQHF
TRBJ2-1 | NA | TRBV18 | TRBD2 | TGTGCCAGCTCGCTAAGGACTAGCGGGATCGATGAGCAGTTCTTC | CASSLRTSGIDEQFF
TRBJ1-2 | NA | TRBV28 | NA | TGTGCCAGCAGTTTAGCAGACTATGGCTACACCTTC | CASSLADYGYTF
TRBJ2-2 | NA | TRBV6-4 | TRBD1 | TGTGCCAGCAGACAGGGGGACACCGGGGAGCTGTTTTTT | CASRQGDTGELFF
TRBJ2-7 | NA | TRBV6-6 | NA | TGTGCCAGCAGTTACGATGGCGGGCACTACGAGCAGTACTTC | CASSYDGGHYEQYF
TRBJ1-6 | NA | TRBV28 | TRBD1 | TGTGCCAGCTCCGGGACAGGGTATTCACCCCTCCACTTT | CASSGTGYSPLHF
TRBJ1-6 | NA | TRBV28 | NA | TGTGCCAGCAGTTCCCCAGGGGATAGTTCACCCCTCCACTTT | CASSSPGDSSPLHF
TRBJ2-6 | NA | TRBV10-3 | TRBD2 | TGTGCCATGCAAAACGGACTAGCGGGAGGATACTCTGGGGCCAACGTCCTGACTTTC | CAMQNGLAGGYSGANVLTF
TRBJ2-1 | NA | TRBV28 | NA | TGTGCCAGCAGTCTTGGCAGTGCCTACAATGAGCAGTTCTTC | CASSLGSAYNEQFF
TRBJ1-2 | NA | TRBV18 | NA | TGTGCCAGCTCCGGACAACAGGTGGACTATGGCTACACCTTC | CASSGQQVDYGYTF
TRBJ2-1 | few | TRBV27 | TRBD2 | TGTGCCAGCAGCAAGTGGACTAGCGGAATTTCGATAAGCTCCTACAATGAGCAGTTCTTC | CASSKWTSGISISSYNEQFF